Listed below are T cell receptor beta chains from one sample, sequenced in a study of OX40 agonist ivuxolimab in advanced cancers. Using immunoSEQ multiplex PCR, the repertoire was profiled, and TCRdb retains in-frame clones only, with some absent. Among about 55,000 clones listed, roughly 83% were seen once. Source: CD4+ or CD8+ T cells sorted from blood, taken in a trial of the OX40 agonist ivuxolimab. The receptors stem from an adult with an advanced solid tumor such as melanoma, head and neck, liver or kidney cancer. CDR3s include the opening cysteine and the closing phenylalanine or tryptophan. D genes are given only for firm matches. Clone sizes are given selectively: once, few, many, or a class where the clone is expanded.

V gene,J gene,D gene,clone size,CDR3 DNA,CDR3 protein
TRBV30,TRBJ2-3,NA,NA,TGTGCCTGGAGTGACACAGATACGCAGTATTTT,CAWSDTDTQYF
TRBV27,TRBJ2-3,TRBD1,NA,TGTGCCAGCAGACGACAGGGGAGCACAGATACGCAGTATTTT,CASRRQGSTDTQYF
TRBV4-2,TRBJ2-1,NA,NA,TGTGCCAGCAGCCAAGATTGGGACCTTGACAATGAGCAGTTCTTC,CASSQDWDLDNEQFF
TRBV2,TRBJ1-1,TRBD1,NA,TGTGCCAGCAGTAAGGGACAGGGAATGATTACTGAAGCTTTCTTT,CASSKGQGMITEAFF
TRBV28,TRBJ2-1,TRBD2,NA,TGTGCCAGCATGTGGCGACAGCGACTAGCGGGGTGGGAGACGTTCTTC,CASMWRQRLAGWETFF
TRBV5-6,TRBJ1-6,NA,once,TGTGCCAGCAGCTCTCTCGGGGCTGCGAACTATAATTCACCCCTCCACTTT,CASSSLGAANYNSPLHF
TRBV11-3,TRBJ2-3,NA,NA,TGTGCCAGCAGCTTAGAGCCAGATACGCAGTATTTT,CASSLEPDTQYF
TRBV27,TRBJ2-7,TRBD2,few,TGTGCCAGCAGCCCCACGGAGGGAGGGCGCTACGAGCAGTACTTC,CASSPTEGGRYEQYF
TRBV11-2,TRBJ2-7,TRBD2,NA,TGTGCCAGCAGCTTAGATCAGGCTAGCGGGAGGTATAACGAGCAGTACTTC,CASSLDQASGRYNEQYF
TRBV9,TRBJ1-1,NA,NA,TGTGCCAGCAGCGTAGCAGGGAACACTGAAGCTTTCTTT,CASSVAGNTEAFF
TRBV7-2,TRBJ2-3,TRBD2,NA,TGTGCCAGCAGCTTAGGCGGGGGGGGCGCAGATACGCAGTATTTT,CASSLGGGGADTQYF
TRBV5-6,TRBJ2-7,TRBD1,NA,TGTGCCAGCAGCTTGGTGCGCAGGGGGTTCCTCTACGAGCAGTACTTC,CASSLVRRGFLYEQYF
TRBV14,TRBJ2-7,NA,few,TGTGCCAGCAGCCAAGTCAAGGGGGCCTACGAGCAGTACTTC,CASSQVKGAYEQYF
TRBV5-4,TRBJ2-2,NA,NA,TGTGCCAGCAGCTTGGGTCCCCTGAACACCGGGGAGCTGTTTTTT,CASSLGPLNTGELFF
TRBV11-3,TRBJ1-3,NA,once,TGTGCCAGCAGCTTAGGGGCGTCCTCTGGAAACACCATATATTTT,CASSLGASSGNTIYF
TRBV5-4,TRBJ1-1,TRBD1,NA,TGTGCCAGCAGTCAGGGACAGGGGGCGCTCAACACTGAAGCTTTCTTT,CASSQGQGALNTEAFF
TRBV10-3,TRBJ1-3,TRBD1,NA,TGTGCCATCAGCAAAACCGGGACAGGGGCCGGAAACACCATATATTTT,CAISKTGTGAGNTIYF
TRBV7-2,TRBJ1-1,NA,NA,TGTGCCAGCAGCTTAGGGGGGTCCGGCACTGAAGCTTTCTTT,CASSLGGSGTEAFF
TRBV7-8,TRBJ2-3,TRBD2,once,TGTGCCAGCAGCTTAGCTAGCGGGAGGACAGATACGCAGTATTTT,CASSLASGRTDTQYF
TRBV7-7,TRBJ2-2,NA,NA,TGTGCCAGCAGCTTTGCCCTAGCCGTTGTAAATTCCGGGGAGCTGTTTTTT,CASSFALAVVNSGELFF
TRBV7-3,TRBJ2-5,TRBD2,NA,TGTGCCAGCAAAGGTGGCGGGAGTTGGAAGACCCAGTACTTC,CASKGGGSWKTQYF
TRBV5-1,TRBJ2-2,NA,NA,TGCGCCAGCAGCTTGAATACGGGAGCGAACACCGGGGAGCTGTTTTTT,CASSLNTGANTGELFF
TRBV4-2,TRBJ2-5,NA,NA,TGTGCCAGCAGCCAAGCAACCCGGGGGGAGACCCAGTACTTC,CASSQATRGETQYF
TRBV28,TRBJ2-3,NA,NA,TGTGCCACCACCAACAGGGGGGGCCAGGGCTGGGCAGATACGCAGTATTTT,CATTNRGGQGWADTQYF
TRBV7-9,TRBJ1-1,NA,NA,TGTGCCACGGTAGAGTGGGGGACGATTACGAACACTGAAGCTTTCTTT,CATVEWGTITNTEAFF
TRBV11-2,TRBJ2-7,TRBD2,NA,TGTGCCAGCAGCCGTACTAGCGGGAGCTCCTACGAGCAGTACTTC,CASSRTSGSSYEQYF
TRBV28,TRBJ2-1,NA,NA,TGTGCCAGCATTAACGGTCTGAGCTCCTACAATGAGCAGTTCTTC,CASINGLSSYNEQFF
TRBV7-2,TRBJ2-7,NA,NA,TGTGCCAGCAGCTTAACCCGGGCTAGCTACGAGCAGTACTTC,CASSLTRASYEQYF
TRBV4-2,TRBJ2-7,TRBD1,NA,TGTGCCAGCAGGATACAGGGGGAGCAGTACTTC,CASRIQGEQYF
TRBV14,TRBJ2-7,TRBD2,few,TGTGCCAGCAGCCAAGACCTTCTAGCGGGAGGTGAGCAGTACTTC,CASSQDLLAGGEQYF
TRBV6-6,TRBJ1-5,NA,NA,TGTGCCAGCAGTTACTCGGGCACAAATAGCAATCAGCCCCAGCATTTT,CASSYSGTNSNQPQHF
TRBV19,TRBJ1-4,TRBD1,NA,TGTGCCAGTAGCGGACAGGGTGCGAATGAAAAACTGTTTTTT,CASSGQGANEKLFF
TRBV7-2,TRBJ2-1,NA,NA,TGTGCCAGCAGCTTCCTGAGGGACAATGAGCAGTTCTTC,CASSFLRDNEQFF
TRBV7-8,TRBJ1-2,NA,NA,TGTGCCAGCAGCTTAGATTGGGAGCAGAGGGGGAACTATGGCTACACCTTC,CASSLDWEQRGNYGYTF
TRBV5-1,TRBJ1-1,TRBD1,NA,TGCGCCAGCAGACTAACCCGGGACAGGGCCTCTGAAGCTTTCTTT,CASRLTRDRASEAFF
TRBV13,TRBJ1-1,NA,NA,TGTGCCAGCAGCTTATGGCTCATGAACACTGAAGCTTTCTTT,CASSLWLMNTEAFF
TRBV19,TRBJ2-2,NA,NA,TGTGCCAGTAGCGAAACGGGAGTGTCCGGGGAGCTGTTTTTT,CASSETGVSGELFF
TRBV7-2,TRBJ2-7,TRBD2,NA,TGTGCCAGCAGCTTAGAAAGAAAAGCGGGAGGATTCTACGAGCAGTACTTC,CASSLERKAGGFYEQYF
TRBV5-1,TRBJ2-7,TRBD2,NA,TGCGCCAGCAGAGGTGAGACTAGCGGGAGCGTCTACGAGCAGTACTTC,CASRGETSGSVYEQYF
TRBV10-3,TRBJ2-1,NA,NA,TGTGCCATCAGTGACTCTCTTATCCAGGAGCAGTTCTTC,CAISDSLIQEQFF
TRBV5-1,TRBJ2-5,TRBD2,NA,TGCGCCAGCAGCTTGACTAGCGGGATACATGAGACCCAGTACTTC,CASSLTSGIHETQYF
TRBV5-6,TRBJ1-5,NA,NA,TGTGCCAGCAGCTGGGGGACCTTTTCTAATCAGCCCCAGCATTTT,CASSWGTFSNQPQHF